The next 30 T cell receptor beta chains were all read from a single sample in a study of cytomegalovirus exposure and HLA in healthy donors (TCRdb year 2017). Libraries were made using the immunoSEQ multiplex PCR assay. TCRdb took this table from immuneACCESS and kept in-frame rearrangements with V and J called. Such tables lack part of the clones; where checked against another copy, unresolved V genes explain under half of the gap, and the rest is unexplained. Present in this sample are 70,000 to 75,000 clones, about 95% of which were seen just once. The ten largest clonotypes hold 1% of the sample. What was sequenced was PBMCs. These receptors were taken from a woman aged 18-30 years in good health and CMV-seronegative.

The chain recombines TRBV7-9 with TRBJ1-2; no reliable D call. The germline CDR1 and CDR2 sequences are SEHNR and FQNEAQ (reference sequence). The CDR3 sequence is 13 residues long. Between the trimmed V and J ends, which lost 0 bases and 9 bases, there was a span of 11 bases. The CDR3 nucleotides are TGTGCCAGCAGCTTAGCCGAGGAGTTCCGCTACACCTTC. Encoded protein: CASSLAEEFRYTF.

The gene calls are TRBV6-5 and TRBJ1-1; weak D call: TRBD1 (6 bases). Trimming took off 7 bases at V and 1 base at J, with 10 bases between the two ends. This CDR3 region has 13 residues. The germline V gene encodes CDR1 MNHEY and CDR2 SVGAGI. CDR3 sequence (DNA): TGTGCCAGCATGGCAGGGGAGAACACTGAAGCTTTCTTT. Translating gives CASMAGENTEAFF.

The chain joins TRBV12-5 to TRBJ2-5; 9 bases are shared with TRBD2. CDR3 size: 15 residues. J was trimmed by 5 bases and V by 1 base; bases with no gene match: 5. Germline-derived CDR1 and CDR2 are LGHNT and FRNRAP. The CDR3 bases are TGTGCTAGTGGTTTGGGCGGGGGGGGATCGGAGACCCAGTACTTC. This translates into CASGLGGGGSETQYF.

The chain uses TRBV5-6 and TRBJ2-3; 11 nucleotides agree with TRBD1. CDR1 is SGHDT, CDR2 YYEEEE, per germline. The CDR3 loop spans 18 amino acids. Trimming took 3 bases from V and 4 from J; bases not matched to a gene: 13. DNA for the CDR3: TGTGCCAGCAGCTCGGACAGGGGGCGCTGGGACGGAGCAGATACGCAGTATTTT. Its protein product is CASSSDRGRWDGADTQYF.

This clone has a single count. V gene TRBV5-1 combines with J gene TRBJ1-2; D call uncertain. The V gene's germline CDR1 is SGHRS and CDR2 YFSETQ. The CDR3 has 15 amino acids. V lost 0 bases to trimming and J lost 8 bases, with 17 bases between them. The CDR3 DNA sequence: TGCGCCAGCAGCTTGGACCGGGGTCCACTAAGGGGCTACACCTTC. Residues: CASSLDRGPLRGYTF.

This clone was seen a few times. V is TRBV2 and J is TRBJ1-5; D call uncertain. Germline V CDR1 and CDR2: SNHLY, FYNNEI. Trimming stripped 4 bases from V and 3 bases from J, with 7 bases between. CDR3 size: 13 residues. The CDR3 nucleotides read TGTGCCAGCAGTGGGGAGTTCAATCAGCCCCAGCATTTT. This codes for CASSGEFNQPQHF. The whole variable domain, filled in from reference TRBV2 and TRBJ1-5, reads EPEVTQTPSHQVTQMGQEVILRCVPISNHLYFYWYRQILGQKVEFLVSFYNNEISEKSEIFDDQFSVERPDGSNFTLKIRSTKLEDSAMYFCASSGEFNQPQHFGDGTRLSIL.

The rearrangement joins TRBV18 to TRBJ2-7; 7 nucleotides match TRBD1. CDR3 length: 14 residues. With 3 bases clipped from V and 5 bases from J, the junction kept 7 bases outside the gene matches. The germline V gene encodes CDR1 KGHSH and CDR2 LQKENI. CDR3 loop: CASSPPADRDEQYF. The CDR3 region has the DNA TGTGCCAGCTCACCCCCAGCCGACAGGGACGAGCAGTACTTC.

CDR3 nucleotide sequence: TGTGCCAGCACCTCCCGCGGTGTCGGGACCCAGTACTTC. Its translation: CASTSRGVGTQYF. V and J are TRBV6-5 and TRBJ2-5; D gene ambiguous. Germline CDR1 and CDR2: MNHEY and SVGAGI. The CDR3 runs to 13 residues. V lost 7 bases to trimming and J lost 7 bases, with 16 bases between them.

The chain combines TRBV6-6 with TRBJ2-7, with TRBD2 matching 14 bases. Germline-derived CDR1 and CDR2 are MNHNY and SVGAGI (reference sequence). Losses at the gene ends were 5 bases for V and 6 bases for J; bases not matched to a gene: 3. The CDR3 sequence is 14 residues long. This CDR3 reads CASSRTSGRSEQYF. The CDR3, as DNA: TGTGCCAGCAGTCGGACTAGCGGGAGGAGCGAGCAGTACTTC.

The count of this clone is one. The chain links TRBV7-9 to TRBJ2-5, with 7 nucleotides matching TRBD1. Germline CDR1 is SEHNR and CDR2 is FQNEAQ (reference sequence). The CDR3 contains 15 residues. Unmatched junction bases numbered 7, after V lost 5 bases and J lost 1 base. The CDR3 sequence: CASSPLGQVQETQYF. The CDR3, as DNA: TGTGCCAGCAGCCCACTTGGACAGGTCCAAGAGACCCAGTACTTC.

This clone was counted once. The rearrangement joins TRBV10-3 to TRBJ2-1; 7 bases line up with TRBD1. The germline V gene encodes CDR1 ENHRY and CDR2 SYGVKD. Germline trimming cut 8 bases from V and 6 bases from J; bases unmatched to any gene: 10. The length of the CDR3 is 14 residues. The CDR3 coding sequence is TGTGCCATCTTAGCCAGGGGGACGGGCAATGAGCAGTTCTTC. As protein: CAILARGTGNEQFF.

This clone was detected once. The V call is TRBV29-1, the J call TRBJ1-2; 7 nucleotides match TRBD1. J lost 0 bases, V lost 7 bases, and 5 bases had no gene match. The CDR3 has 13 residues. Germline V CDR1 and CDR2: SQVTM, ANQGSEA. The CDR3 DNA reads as TGCAGCGGTTCAGGGGGTCCTAACTATGGCTACACCTTC. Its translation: CSGSGGPNYGYTF.

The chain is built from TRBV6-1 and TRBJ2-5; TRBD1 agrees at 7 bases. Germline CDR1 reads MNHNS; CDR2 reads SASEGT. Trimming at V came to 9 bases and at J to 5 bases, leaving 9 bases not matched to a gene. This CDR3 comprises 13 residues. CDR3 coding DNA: TGTGCCAGAATTCAGGACAGGCGGGAGACCCAGTACTTC. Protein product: CARIQDRRETQYF.

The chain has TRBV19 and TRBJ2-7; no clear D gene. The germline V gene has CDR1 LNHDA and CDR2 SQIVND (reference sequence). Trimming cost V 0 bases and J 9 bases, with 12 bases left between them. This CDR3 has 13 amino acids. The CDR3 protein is CASSIDRVQPQYF. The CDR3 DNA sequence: TGTGCCAGTAGTATAGATCGGGTGCAGCCGCAGTACTTC.

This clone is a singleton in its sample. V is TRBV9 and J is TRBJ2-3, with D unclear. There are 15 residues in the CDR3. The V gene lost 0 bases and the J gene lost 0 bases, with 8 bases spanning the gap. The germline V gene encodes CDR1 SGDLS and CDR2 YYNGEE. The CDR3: CASSVVGASTDTQYF. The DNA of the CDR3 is TGTGCCAGCAGCGTAGTCGGTGCTAGCACAGATACGCAGTATTTT. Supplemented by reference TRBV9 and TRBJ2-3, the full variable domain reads DSGVTQTPKHLITATGQRVTLRCSPRSGDLSVYWYQQSLDQGLQFLIQYYNGEERAKGNILERFSAQQFPDLHSELNLSSLELGDSALYFCASSVVGASTDTQYFGPGTRLTVL.

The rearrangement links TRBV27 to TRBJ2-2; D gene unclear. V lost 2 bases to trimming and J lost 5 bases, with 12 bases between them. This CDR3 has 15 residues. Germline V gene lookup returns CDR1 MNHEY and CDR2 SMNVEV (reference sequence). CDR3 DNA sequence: TGTGCCAGCAGTTTAATGCCTGGTGAGACCGGGGAGCTGTTTTTT. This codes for CASSLMPGETGELFF.

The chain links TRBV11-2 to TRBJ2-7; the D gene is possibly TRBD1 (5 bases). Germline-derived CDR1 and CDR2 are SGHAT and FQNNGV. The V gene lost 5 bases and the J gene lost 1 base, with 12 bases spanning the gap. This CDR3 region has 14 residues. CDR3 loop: CASSPSRASYEQYF. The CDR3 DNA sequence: TGTGCCAGCAGCCCCAGCAGGGCATCCTACGAGCAGTACTTC. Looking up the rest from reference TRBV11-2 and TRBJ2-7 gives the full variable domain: EAGVAQSPRYKIIEKRQSVAFWCNPISGHATLYWYQQILGQGPKLLIQFQNNGVVDDSQLPKDRFSAERLKGVDSTLKIQPAKLEDSAVYLCASSPSRASYEQYFGPGTRLTVT.

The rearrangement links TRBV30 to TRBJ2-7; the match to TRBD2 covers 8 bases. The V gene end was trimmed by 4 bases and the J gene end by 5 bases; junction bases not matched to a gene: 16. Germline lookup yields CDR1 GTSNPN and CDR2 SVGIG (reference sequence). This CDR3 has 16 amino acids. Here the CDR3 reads CAWNSLAATFPHEQYF. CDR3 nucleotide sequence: TGTGCCTGGAACTCACTAGCGGCTACTTTCCCCCACGAGCAGTACTTC. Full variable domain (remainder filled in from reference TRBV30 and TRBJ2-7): SQTIHQWPATLVQPVGSPLSLECTVEGTSNPNLYWYRQAAGRGLQLLFYSVGIGQISSEVPQNLSASRPQDRQFILSSKKLLLSDSGFYLCAWNSLAATFPHEQYFGPGTRLTVT.

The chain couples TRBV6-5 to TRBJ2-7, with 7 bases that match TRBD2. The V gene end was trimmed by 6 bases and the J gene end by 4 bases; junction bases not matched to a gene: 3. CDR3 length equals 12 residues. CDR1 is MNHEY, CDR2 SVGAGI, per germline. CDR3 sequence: CASSRAGYEQYF. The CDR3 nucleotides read TGTGCCAGCAGCCGAGCGGGGTACGAGCAGTACTTC.

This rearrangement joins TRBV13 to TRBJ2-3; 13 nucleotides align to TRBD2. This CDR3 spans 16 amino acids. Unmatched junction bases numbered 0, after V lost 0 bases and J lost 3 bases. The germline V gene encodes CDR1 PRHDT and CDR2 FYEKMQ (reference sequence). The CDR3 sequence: CASSLGLAGGTDTQYF. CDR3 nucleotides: TGTGCCAGCAGCTTAGGACTAGCGGGAGGGACAGATACGCAGTATTTT.

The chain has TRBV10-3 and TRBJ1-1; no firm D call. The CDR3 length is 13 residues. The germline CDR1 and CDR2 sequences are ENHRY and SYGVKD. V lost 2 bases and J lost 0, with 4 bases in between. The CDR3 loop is CAISEEVNTEAFF. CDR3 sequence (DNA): TGTGCCATCAGTGAGGAGGTGAACACTGAAGCTTTCTTT.

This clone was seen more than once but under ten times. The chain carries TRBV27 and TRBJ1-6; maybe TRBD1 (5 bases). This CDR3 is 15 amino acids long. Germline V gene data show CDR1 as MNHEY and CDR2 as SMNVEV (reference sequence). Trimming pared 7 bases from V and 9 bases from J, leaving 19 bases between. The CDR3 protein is CASKQVQTLSSPLHF. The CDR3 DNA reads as TGTGCCAGCAAACAGGTTCAAACGTTATCTTCACCCCTCCACTTT.

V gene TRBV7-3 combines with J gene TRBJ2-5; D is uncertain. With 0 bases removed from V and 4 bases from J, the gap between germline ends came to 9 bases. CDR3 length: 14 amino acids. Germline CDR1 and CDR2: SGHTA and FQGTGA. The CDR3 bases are TGTGCCAGCAGCTTAACTCCCCAAGCAGAGACCCAGTACTTC. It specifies CASSLTPQAETQYF.

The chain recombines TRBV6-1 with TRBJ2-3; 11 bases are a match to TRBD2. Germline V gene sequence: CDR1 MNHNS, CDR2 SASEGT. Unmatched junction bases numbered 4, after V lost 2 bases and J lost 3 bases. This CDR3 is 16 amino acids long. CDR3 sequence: CASSESLAGGTDTQYF. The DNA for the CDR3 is TGTGCCAGCAGTGAATCCCTAGCGGGGGGAACAGATACGCAGTATTTT.

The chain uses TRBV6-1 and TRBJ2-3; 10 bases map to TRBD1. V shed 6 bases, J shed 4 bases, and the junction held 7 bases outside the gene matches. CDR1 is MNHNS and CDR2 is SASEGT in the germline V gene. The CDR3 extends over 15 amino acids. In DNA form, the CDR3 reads TGTGCCAGCAGACTTGGGACAGGGGCTTCAGATACGCAGTATTTT. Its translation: CASRLGTGASDTQYF.

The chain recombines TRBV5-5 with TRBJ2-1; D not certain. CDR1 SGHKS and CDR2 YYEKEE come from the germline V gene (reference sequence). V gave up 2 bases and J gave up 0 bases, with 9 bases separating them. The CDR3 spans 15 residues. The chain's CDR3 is CASSFVPSSYNEQFF. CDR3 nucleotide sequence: TGTGCCAGCAGCTTCGTCCCGAGCTCCTACAATGAGCAGTTCTTC.

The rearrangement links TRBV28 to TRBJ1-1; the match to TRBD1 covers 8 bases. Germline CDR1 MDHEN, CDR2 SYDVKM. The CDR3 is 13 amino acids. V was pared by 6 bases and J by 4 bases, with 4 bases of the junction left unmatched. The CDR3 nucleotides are TGTGCCAGCAGCACAGGGGGAGGCACTGAAGCTTTCTTT. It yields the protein CASSTGGGTEAFF.

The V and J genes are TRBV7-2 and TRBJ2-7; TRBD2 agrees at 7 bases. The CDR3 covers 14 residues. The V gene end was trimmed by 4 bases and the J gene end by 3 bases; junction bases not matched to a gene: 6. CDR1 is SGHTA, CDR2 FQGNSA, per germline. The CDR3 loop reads CASSWGGALYEQYF. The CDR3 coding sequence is TGTGCCAGCAGCTGGGGGGGAGCTCTCTACGAGCAGTACTTC.

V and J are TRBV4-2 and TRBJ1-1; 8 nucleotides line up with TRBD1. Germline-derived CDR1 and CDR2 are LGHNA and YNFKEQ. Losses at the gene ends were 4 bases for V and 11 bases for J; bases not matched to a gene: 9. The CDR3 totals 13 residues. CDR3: CASSPDLRQGAFF. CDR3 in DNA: TGTGCCAGCAGCCCAGACCTAAGACAGGGGGCTTTCTTT.

CDR3 bases: TGTGCCAGCAGTATGGGACAGGGAACAAATCAGCCCCAGCATTTT. Its translation: CASSMGQGTNQPQHF. V gene TRBV2 combines with J gene TRBJ1-5, with 9 bases that match TRBD1. CDR3 size: 15 residues. CDR1 SNHLY and CDR2 FYNNEI come from the germline V gene. V shed 5 bases, J shed 4 bases, and the junction held 6 bases outside the gene matches.